Following are 26 T cell receptor beta chains from one sample sequenced in a study of cytomegalovirus exposure and HLA in healthy donors. The table came from immunoSEQ multiplex PCR; TCRdb's copy has only in-frame clones and leaves some out. There are about 58,000 clones in the sample; more than 75% occur only once, and approximately 0.99% lies in the top ten. Sequenced input: PBMCs. All receptors derive from a man between 18 and 35 years old in good health and CMV-seronegative.

This clone was observed once. The V call is TRBV7-3, the J call TRBJ2-7; 9 bases fit TRBD1. J gave up 2 bases and V 4 bases, and 6 bases lay outside the gene matches. The CDR3 has 15 amino acids. CDR1 and CDR2 (germline): SGHTA, FQGTGA. The CDR3 here is CASSSRGQGPYEQYF. In DNA form, the CDR3 reads TGTGCCAGCAGCTCGAGGGGACAGGGTCCCTACGAGCAGTACTTC.

This chain uses TRBV9 with TRBJ2-7; tentatively, D is TRBD2 (6 bases). CDR3 size: 15 residues. Germline loops: CDR1 SGDLS, CDR2 YYNGEE. V gave up 0 bases and J gave up 0 bases, with 10 bases separating them. CDR3 protein: CASSVGGGNSYEQYF. CDR3 DNA sequence: TGTGCCAGCAGCGTAGGTGGGGGGAACTCCTACGAGCAGTACTTC.

J is TRBJ2-7 and V is TRBV12-5, with 8 positions matching TRBD1. This CDR3 is 17 amino acids long. In germline, CDR1 is LGHNT, CDR2 FRNRAP. With V trimmed by 6 bases and J by 3 bases, 16 bases remained unmatched. The CDR3 sequence is CASGFYRGQGAIYEQYF. The DNA of the CDR3 is TGTGCTAGTGGCTTTTACCGTGGGCAGGGGGCCATCTACGAGCAGTACTTC.

J is TRBJ2-5 and V is TRBV19; weak D call: TRBD1 (6 bases). Trimming pared 2 bases from V and 13 bases from J, leaving 26 bases between. Germline values: CDR1 LNHDA, CDR2 SQIVND (reference sequence). The CDR3 loop spans 16 amino acids. CDR3 bases: TGTGCCAGTAGTATACTTTTCGTTGCAGGGGAACATCCTATGTACTTC. Protein sequence: CASSILFVAGEHPMYF.

This chain links TRBV6-1 with TRBJ1-1; D possibly corresponds to TRBD1 (6 bases). The germline V gene encodes CDR1 MNHNS and CDR2 SASEGT. The CDR3 has 15 amino acids. The V end was cut by 1 base, the J end by 4 bases, with 13 bases between. Here the CDR3 reads CASSEGAGAGTEAFF. For the CDR3, the DNA is TGTGCCAGCAGTGAAGGGGCAGGGGCGGGCACTGAAGCTTTCTTT.

This chain connects TRBV29-1 to TRBJ1-5; perhaps TRBD1 as D (5 bases). From germline, CDR1 is SQVTM and CDR2 ANQGSEA. Trimming shortened V by 1 base and J by 11 bases, and 18 bases separated the two germline ends. This CDR3 contains 14 residues. CDR3 DNA: TGCAGCGTTGAAGTCTTGGACGGGTCCAGGGCCCAGCATTTT. Amino acids: CSVEVLDGSRAQHF.

The gene calls are TRBV19 and TRBJ2-2, with TRBD2 identical over 7 bases. The germline V gene has CDR1 LNHDA and CDR2 SQIVND (reference sequence). The CDR3 has 15 residues. The V gene end was trimmed by 2 bases and the J gene end by 0 bases; junction bases not matched to a gene: 0. CDR3 sequence reads: CASSISGANTGELFF. For the CDR3, the DNA is TGTGCCAGTAGTATAAGCGGGGCGAACACCGGGGAGCTGTTTTTT. Full variable domain (missing parts from reference TRBV19 and TRBJ2-2): DGGITQSPKYLFRKEGQNVTLSCEQNLNHDAMYWYRQDPGQGLRLIYYSQIVNDFQKGDIAEGYSVSREKKESFPLTVTSAQKNPTAFYLCASSISGANTGELFFGEGSRLTVL.

V gene TRBV2 combines with J gene TRBJ2-1, with D perhaps TRBD2 (6 bases). The germline V gene encodes CDR1 SNHLY and CDR2 FYNNEI. The CDR3 spans 15 residues. Trimming removed 6 bases at V and 1 base at J, with 13 bases between. CDR3 nucleotides: TGTGCCAGCAGCGGGAGTCGGAATTCCTACAATGAGCAGTTCTTC. Amino acid sequence: CASSGSRNSYNEQFF.

The chain is built from TRBV11-3 and TRBJ2-3; D ambiguous. Germline V gene lookup returns CDR1 SGHNT and CDR2 YENEEA. CDR3 length equals 13 residues. The V end lost 3 bases, the J end lost 4 bases, and 8 bases lay between the germline ends. CDR3 DNA sequence: TGTGCCAGCAGCTTTAGAGGTGCAGATACGCAGTATTTT. It translates to CASSFRGADTQYF.

The rearrangement joins TRBV28 to TRBJ1-1; no reliable D call. Germline assignment: CDR1 MDHEN and CDR2 SYDVKM. The CDR3 sequence is 13 residues long. Trimming left V 10 bases short and J 1 base short, with 13 bases between. The CDR3 DNA sequence: TGTGCCACCTCACCGGGAGAGAACACTGAAGCTTTCTTT. Its protein product is CATSPGENTEAFF. Full variable domain (rest looked up from reference TRBV28 and TRBJ1-1): DVKVTQSSRYLVKRTGEKVFLECVQDMDHENMFWYRQDPGLGLRLIYFSYDVKMKEKGDIPEGYSVSREKKERFSLILESASTNQTSMYLCATSPGENTEAFFGQGTRLTVV.

V is TRBV6-1 and J is TRBJ2-1; 7 nucleotides match TRBD1. The CDR3 length is 15 residues. Germline V gene data show CDR1 as MNHNS and CDR2 as SASEGT. V was clipped by 3 bases and J by 3 bases; unmatched bases: 5. The CDR3 here is CASSELGTDYNEQFF. Here the CDR3 DNA reads TGTGCCAGCAGTGAGCTCGGGACAGACTACAATGAGCAGTTCTTC.

The chain couples TRBV6-1 to TRBJ2-5; D may be TRBD2 (6 bases). The V gene's germline CDR1 is MNHNS and CDR2 SASEGT. The CDR3 consists of 14 residues. V was shortened by 1 base and J by 5 bases, with 11 bases between the two germline ends. The CDR3 DNA sequence: TGTGCCAGCAGTGAAGGCGGGAAGGGGGAGACCCAGTACTTC. Residues: CASSEGGKGETQYF.

This clone has only a few counts. The V call is TRBV28, the J call TRBJ2-7, with D perhaps matching TRBD1 (7 bases). This CDR3 contains 15 residues. Trimming removed 3 bases at V and 4 bases at J, with 16 bases between. CDR1 and CDR2 (germline): MDHEN, SYDVKM. The CDR3 is CASSFGGGAGYEQYF. The CDR3 bases are TGTGCCAGCAGTTTTGGAGGGGGCGCTGGGTACGAGCAGTACTTC. The full variable domain, with the rest looked up from reference TRBV28 and TRBJ2-7, is DVKVTQSSRYLVKRTGEKVFLECVQDMDHENMFWYRQDPGLGLRLIYFSYDVKMKEKGDIPEGYSVSREKKERFSLILESASTNQTSMYLCASSFGGGAGYEQYFGPGTRLTVT.

The chain links TRBV29-1 to TRBJ1-2; a possible D gene is TRBD1 (5 bases). Germline assignment: CDR1 SQVTM and CDR2 ANQGSEA. The CDR3 runs 12 residues. Trimming took off 3 bases at V and 4 bases at J, with 9 bases between the two ends. CDR3 nucleotide sequence: TGCAGCGTTGATATTCAGGGCTATGGCTACACCTTC. This encodes CSVDIQGYGYTF.

The chain is built from TRBV27 and TRBJ1-1; no firm D call. Trimming removed 3 bases from V and 3 bases from J, with 11 bases in between. This CDR3 region has 14 residues. Germline V CDR1 and CDR2: MNHEY, SMNVEV (reference sequence). CDR3 sequence (DNA): TGTGCCAGCAGTTTGTTTGGAGGTTACACTGAAGCTTTCTTT. This gives the protein CASSLFGGYTEAFF.

The V gene is TRBV30, the J gene TRBJ2-1; D call uncertain. The CDR3 is made up of 11 amino acids. Germline lookup yields CDR1 GTSNPN and CDR2 SVGIG (reference sequence). V was trimmed by 0 bases and J by 13 bases, leaving 10 bases between them. The CDR3 here is CAWSVGEIQFF. The CDR3 DNA follows: TGTGCCTGGAGTGTTGGTGAGATTCAGTTCTTC.

The V and J genes are TRBV5-1 and TRBJ2-7; weak D call: TRBD1 (5 bases). Germline CDR1 SGHRS, CDR2 YFSETQ. The CDR3 is 14 residues long. The V end was cut by 4 bases, the J end by 0 bases, with 11 bases between. This CDR3 reads CASSGAGYSYEQYF. In DNA form, the CDR3 reads TGCGCCAGCAGCGGTGCAGGGTACTCCTACGAGCAGTACTTC.

The CDR3 here is CASSGGSSYNEQFF. Here the CDR3 DNA reads TGTGCCAGCAGCGGCGGGAGTTCCTACAATGAGCAGTTCTTC. The chain links TRBV27 to TRBJ2-1; 7 bases are a match to TRBD2. This CDR3 comprises 14 residues. Germline V gene lookup returns CDR1 MNHEY and CDR2 SMNVEV (reference sequence). V lost 6 bases to trimming and J lost 1 base; unmatched junction nucleotides: 3.

This rearrangement joins TRBV9 to TRBJ2-7, with D possibly matching TRBD1 (5 bases). The length of the CDR3 is 15 residues. Trimming shortened V by 3 bases and J by 6 bases, and 19 bases separated the two germline ends. Germline V gene lookup returns CDR1 SGDLS and CDR2 YYNGEE. The CDR3 sequence is CASSGGIGQGGEQYF. As DNA, the CDR3 is TGTGCCAGCAGCGGGGGCATTGGACAAGGCGGCGAGCAGTACTTC.

The chain carries TRBV7-2 and TRBJ2-1, with TRBD2 as a possible D gene (5 bases). This CDR3 region has 15 residues. Germline CDR1 reads SGHTA; CDR2 reads FQGNSA. V dropped 1 base and J dropped 2 bases, with 9 bases sitting between them. The CDR3: CASSLGTGTYNEQFF. The CDR3 DNA is TGTGCCAGCAGCTTAGGGACTGGAACCTACAATGAGCAGTTCTTC.

The chain joins TRBV18 to TRBJ2-1; TRBD1 matches at 7 bases. The CDR3 is 13 residues long. Germline V lookup: CDR1 KGHSH, CDR2 LQKENI. Germline trimming cut 5 bases from V and 5 bases from J; bases unmatched to any gene: 3. The CDR3 is CASSVGTDNEQFF. CDR3 coding DNA: TGTGCCAGCTCAGTAGGGACAGACAATGAGCAGTTCTTC.

The genes are TRBV27 and TRBJ2-1, with 7 nucleotides matching TRBD1. V lost 5 bases and J lost 4; bases outside the gene matches: 14. Germline assignment: CDR1 MNHEY and CDR2 SMNVEV (reference sequence). This CDR3 has 17 residues. This CDR3 is CASSPGGPGTVYNEQFF. DNA for the CDR3: TGTGCCAGCAGTCCTGGGGGACCCGGGACAGTTTACAATGAGCAGTTCTTC.

This sequence joins TRBV7-2 and TRBJ1-5; D ambiguous. V dropped 3 bases and J dropped 5 bases, with 11 bases sitting between them. The CDR3 has 14 residues. The germline V gene encodes CDR1 SGHTA and CDR2 FQGNSA. Written as DNA, the CDR3 is TGTGCCAGCAGCTTGTTCCCAGATCATCAGCCCCAGCATTTT. Protein: CASSLFPDHQPQHF.

This chain links TRBV7-2 with TRBJ2-7, with 7 bases fitting TRBD1. J lost 7 bases, V lost 1 base, and 4 bases had no gene match. The CDR3 contains 13 residues. Germline V CDR1 and CDR2: SGHTA, FQGNSA. The CDR3 DNA sequence: TGTGCCAGCAGCTTAGACAGGGGTTGGGAGCAGTACTTC. Its translation: CASSLDRGWEQYF.

As regards this clone: The germline gene is not matched at one end of the junction; a read error may be the cause. Within the sample, other DNA sequences also encode this same CDR3. The V and J genes are TRBV7-2 and TRBJ1-4; 8 positions match TRBD1. This CDR3 spans 14 amino acids. Germline lookup yields CDR1 SGHTA and CDR2 FQGNSA. The CDR3 sequence: CASSLTGGGEKLFF. The CDR3 nucleotides are TGTGCCAGCAGCCTCACAGGGGGAGGGGAAAAACTATTTTTT.

V usage is TRBV25-1 and J usage is TRBJ2-2; TRBD2 matches 13 bases. The V segment lost 6 bases and the J segment 5 bases; nucleotides outside the gene matches: 3. Germline assignment: CDR1 MGHDK and CDR2 SYGVNS. The CDR3 spans 15 residues. DNA for the CDR3: TGTGCCAGCAGACTAGCGGGAGGGGGAACCGGGGAGCTGTTTTTT. This translates into CASRLAGGGTGELFF.